This paragraph covers one TCR beta chain sequence. The source of the sample is a study of OX40 agonist ivuxolimab in advanced cancers. At the level of the study: The treatment was a fully human IgG2 OX40 agonist, ivuxolimab.

Only in-frame clones appear in the TCRdb table, and some are missing; sequencing was by immunoSEQ multiplex PCR. In the table there are about 88,000 clones, around 85% of which are singletons. V lost 4 bases and J lost 8; bases outside the gene matches: 6. Germline CDR1 is MNHEY and CDR2 is SMNVEV (reference sequence). CDR3 length equals 14 residues. This receptor was taken from an adult with an advanced solid tumor such as melanoma, head and neck, liver or kidney cancer. The V gene is TRBV27, the J gene TRBJ1-4, with 8 bases fitting TRBD1. Sequenced here: CD4+ or CD8+ T cells sorted from blood, sampled in a trial of the OX40 agonist ivuxolimab. The CDR3 spells CASSSQGAGEKLFF. The DNA for the CDR3 is TGTGCCAGCAGTTCGCAGGGGGCTGGGGAAAAACTGTTTTTT. The full variable domain, with the rest looked up from reference TRBV27 and TRBJ1-4, is EAQVTQNPRYLITVTGKKLTVTCSQNMNHEYMSWYRQDPGLGLRQIYYSMNVEVTDKGDVPEGYKVSRKEKRNFPLILESPSPNQTSLYFCASSSQGAGEKLFFGSGTQLSVL.